This TCR beta chain is drawn from a study of blood T cell repertoires in COVID-19 (dated by TCRdb to the early 2020s). About the investigation overall: Collaborator samples came from the United States, Italy and Spain and covered acute and convalescent phases of COVID-19. The sample metadata nearly always contained a de-identified subject ID, COVID-19 status, age in years and sex. The repertoires were made available in a free public database intended to serve as a resource for research on the immune response to SARS-CoV-2. The dataset comprised deeply sampled blood TCRbeta repertoires from subjects exposed to, actively infected with, or recovered from COVID-19. HLA class I and class II types, where available, came from metadata supplied by the sample provider rather than from assay-based typing. The samples were drawn from two sources: the first 160 participants of the ongoing ImmuneRACE study, and 950 to 1,500 subjects contributed by 6 global collaborators. The prospective study material was composed of cDNA or gDNA derived from T cells, B-cell-depleted T cells, or PBMCs.

The immunoSEQ Assay, a bias-controlled multiplex PCR, was used to amplify TCRbeta CDR3 regions from genomic DNA. For the original study's pipeline: Within the assay, amplification of reference gene primers was used to estimate how many nucleated cells each sample contained. To quantify the absolute abundance of each unique TCRbeta CDR3 rearrangement, sequence reads were collapsed and filtered. For each sample, productive Simpson clonality was calculated as the square root of Simpson's diversity index across productive rearrangements. What TCRdb holds here is the immuneACCESS table cut down to in-frame rearrangements. Part of the clones is not present; checked against another copy, under half of the missing clones reflect an unresolved V gene, and the others are unexplained. That table furnishes V, J and clone size, whereas the DNA furnished D and trimming. For this sample the table gives roughly 350,000 clones, of which 85% were detected only once. Approximately 3.7% of the sample is held by the ten biggest clonotypes.

What the work shows at the level of the full study, not this receptor alone: Clinical and demographic metadata were provided uncurated, with the amount varying by source and participant.

As for this clone: The antigen this receptor binds is unknown. Base qualities are not provided; no much larger clone lies one nucleotide away.

Collaborating institutions collected whole blood in K2EDTA tubes following their own protocols. Collaborator samples were shipped for TCRbeta analysis as frozen whole blood, isolated PBMCs, or DNA extracted from either sample type. This TCR derives from a woman under 30 with acute or convalescent COVID-19. Sequences were obtained from peripheral blood.

The sequenced DNA: TGTGCCACCCAGGGGGCTCATCAGCCCCAGCATTTT. Its product reads: CATQGAHQPQHF. The V and J segments used are TRBV24-1 and TRBJ1-5, with TRBD1 matching 8 junction bases. Trimming removed 9 bases from V and 5 bases from J; the gene matches leave 2 bases unexplained. The germline V gene encodes CDR1 KGHDR and CDR2 SFDVKD. The CDR3 runs 12 residues from the cysteine to the phenylalanine. Only the CDR3 part of the read is kept: 36 bases, read in frame from the first base.